Sequencing of this T cell receptor beta chain was carried out in a study of spatial heterogeneity in lung cancer. Turning to the study itself: Each distinct TCR and UMI combination averaged more than ten appearances in raw reads.

The germline CDR1 and CDR2 sequences are MDHEN and SYDVKM. CDR3 length: 13 residues. V was cut by 7 bases and J by 5 bases, with 15 bases left in between. Findings and caveats of the study: Tumor mutation count correlated with how many alpha and beta TCRs expanded intratumorally.

This clonotype was seen at least ten times. Its target is unknown. TCRdb reprocessed the 5' RACE reads via MiXCR and lists one record per CDR3 protein. The table includes some 9,800 distinct CDR3 sequences, about 6.9% detected once. This sample's time point: sample taken at primary tumor resection. The donors, about 78 patients with untreated early-stage non-small cell lung cancer, provided the samples. The authors sequenced whole RNA from tumor, nontumor lung or frozen PBMC without sorting. The TCR comes from a male donor with early-stage non-small cell lung cancer. The gene calls are TRBV28 and TRBJ2-7, with D possibly being TRBD1 (6 bases). Source: lung tumor tissue, taken at surgery. CDR3 region: CASTYQAGDEQYF. The CDR3, as DNA: TGTGCCAGCACCTACCAAGCAGGGGACGAGCAGTACTTC.